Detailed here is one T cell receptor (beta chain). CD45RO-negative, CCR7-selected cells formed the naive CD8 fraction, which excluded terminally differentiated effector memory CD45RA+ cells. The sample originates from a study of shared clonotypes between healthy human individuals. Profiled with immunoSEQ multiplex PCR; TCRdb holds only in-frame clones, not every one. The table has 760,000 or so clones, about 96% seen once. Sequenced input: naive CD8+ T cells sorted from blood. The clonotype comes from a young man in good health.

CDR3 in DNA: TGTGCCAGCAGCTTACCGGGACAGGGTTCTGATGGCTACACCTTC. As protein: CASSLPGQGSDGYTF. This sequence joins TRBV5-4 and TRBJ1-2; 9 bases line up with TRBD1. This CDR3 spans 15 amino acids. Germline lookup yields CDR1 SGHNT and CDR2 YYREEE (reference sequence). Losses at the gene ends were 2 bases for V and 6 bases for J; bases not matched to a gene: 8.